The clone carrying this T cell receptor beta chain was recorded only once. Distinct nucleotide sequences in the sample also encode this CDR3. The data originate from a study of blood T cell repertoires in COVID-19. Study-wide context: PBMCs, B-cell-depleted T cells, or T cells provided the cDNA or gDNA that made up the material.

As handled by the study authors: From reference gene primer amplification, estimates of nucleated cell counts were derived. Clones were sequenced by immunoSEQ multiplex PCR, and TCRdb holds only the in-frame ones, with some missing. V, J and clone size are those of that table, while D and trimming were read from the DNA. The data show more than 300,000 clones, 80% to 95% seen once. The sequence was obtained from a woman aged 30 to 39 who had recovered from COVID-19. The sequenced sample was PBMCs or T cells enriched from blood (not recorded which).

The CDR3 DNA is TGCGCCAGCAGCCCTGACAGGGACTATGGCTACACCTTC. This translates into CASSPDRDYGYTF. This chain uses TRBV5-1 with TRBJ1-2, with 7 nucleotides matching TRBD1. The CDR3 extends over 13 amino acids. CDR1 SGHRS and CDR2 YFSETQ come from the germline V gene. The J segment lost 3 bases and the V segment lost 4 bases, leaving 3 bases of the junction unmatched.